One T cell receptor (beta chain) is described in this entry. There are many counts of this clonotype. The target of this receptor is not known. Per-base quality was not reported, and no clone a single base away is much larger than it. Explained via the paper, the time point label denotes: newly diagnosed GD, antithyroid drugs for less than 3 months. For both TCR sequencing and RNA sequencing, RNA was extracted from PBMCs using TRIzol. Graves' disease was diagnosed according to American Thyroid Association guidelines. Recruitment of patients was carried out at an endocrinology department in Xi'an, China. Each patient gave approximately 9 milliliters of peripheral blood, collected in an EDTA anticoagulant tube. Ficoll Paque Plus density gradient separation was used to isolate PBMCs, and no further T cell sorting was performed. An Agilent 2100 Bioanalyzer and agarose gel were used to check RNA quality, and a NanoDrop 2000 was used to measure RNA concentration.

Library method: multiplex PCR. Sequencing took place on an Illumina HiSeq 4000. iRepertoire HTBI primers and Arm-PCR amplification of CDR3 regions were used to construct TCR beta libraries. PCR products were gel purified before sequencing. Under the source paper's analysis protocol: Gene usage analysis of CDR3 amino acid clonotypes relied on the approximately 60 TRBV and about 15 TRBJ segments identified across samples. COPE and FqMerger were used to merge filtered high-quality paired reads into contigs. BLAST was used to align contigs to IMGT TRBV, TRBD and TRBJ reference genes, with CDR3 defined following IMGT. Highly expanded clones were defined as clonotypes with a frequency above 0.1%. Shannon entropy served as the measure of repertoire diversity, while the Gini coefficient captured V-J evenness. A clonotype found in more than one individual was treated as public. TCRdb reprocessed the public reads (quality trimming at Q25 with fastp, clone calling with MiXCR) and kept in-frame beta chains. Rows are unified per CDR3 protein, each entry keeping the most common DNA and genes. It is TCRdb's table, rather than the study itself, that gives the V and J calls and clone size. The table for this sample lists more than 300,000 distinct CDR3 sequences; about a sixth of them were counted only once. The ten largest clones add up to about a fifth of the sample.

Ends trimmed: V by 7 bases, J by 4 bases; bases unmatched to a gene: 6. The germline V gene encodes CDR1 MDHEN and CDR2 SYDVKM. From cysteine to phenylalanine, the CDR3 is 13 amino acids long. Only CDR3 DNA remains: 39 bases, in frame from the first base. The sample comes from a study of regulatory T cells in long-lasting Graves disease (dated by TCRdb to about 2021). In terms of the full investigation: Newly diagnosed Graves' disease patients had taken antithyroid drugs for less than 3 months. Persistent Graves' disease patients were compared with newly diagnosed Graves' disease patients by peripheral blood TCR sequencing and RNA sequencing. The study was conducted in China and was registered as a clinical trial. A total of some 35 samples underwent TCR sequencing, from roughly 13 patients with persistent Graves' disease and some 20 patients with newly diagnosed Graves' disease. Overall study results and their limits: More public clonotypes were shared among persistent patients (under 3,000) than among newly diagnosed patients (966). The authors acknowledged the small sample size as a limitation that may reduce accuracy. Peripheral blood alone was examined, since thyroid tissue, which constituted the primary lesion, could not be accessed. Sequencing and analysis were limited to the TCR beta chain. Preferential use of TRBV28, TRBJ1-2 and TRBJ2-5 was observed in persistent disease, whereas TRBV20-1 and TRBJ2-1 were favored in newly diagnosed disease. Compared with newly diagnosed patients, patients with persistent Graves' disease had lower TCR Shannon entropy and fewer highly expanded clones, which suggests clonal expansion.

Recombination joined TRBV28 with TRBJ2-7, with 8 central nucleotides matching TRBD1. The receptor was isolated from a female donor with Graves disease. The sequencing used peripheral blood mononuclear cells (PBMCs), collected at new diagnosis, from a patient treated with antithyroid drugs. The nucleotide sequence reads TGTGCCAGCACCCCAGGGGGCGGATACGAGCAGTACTTC. Its translation reads: CASTPGGGYEQYF.